The subject of this entry is one T cell receptor (beta chain). TCRdb keeps only in-frame clones here, not all; method: immunoSEQ multiplex PCR. The sample contains more than 85,000 clones, approximately 92% of which appear only once. This sample stems from a study of T cell responses to AZD1222 COVID-19 vaccine. Source: peripheral blood, taken 28 days after the second AZD1222 dose. The sequence was obtained from an adult who received the AZD1222 COVID-19 vaccine.

The CDR3 protein is CASSRGTGELFF. The CDR3 region has the DNA TGCGCCAGCAGCCGGGGGACCGGGGAGCTGTTTTTT. V and J are TRBV5-1 and TRBJ2-2; D perhaps matches TRBD2 (6 bases). Deletions cut 4 bases from V and 5 bases from J, with 6 bases between. The CDR3 sequence is 12 residues long. Germline values: CDR1 SGHRS, CDR2 YFSETQ.